The 29 T cell receptor beta chains below all came from one sample that was sequenced in a study of blood T cell repertoires in COVID-19. Data came from immunoSEQ multiplex PCR; TCRdb stores just in-frame clones and leaves some out. The table has around 250,000 clones, about four fifths seen once. Material: PBMCs or T cells enriched from blood (not recorded which). These receptors all come from a man in his forties who had been exposed to COVID-19.

J is TRBJ2-1 and V is TRBV12-5; 8 bases match TRBD2. Germline-derived CDR1 and CDR2 are LGHNT and FRNRAP. The CDR3 contains 22 residues. J gave up 5 bases and V 3 bases, and 27 bases lay outside the gene matches. CDR3 coding DNA: TGTGCTAGTGGTTTTCTCCAGACTAGCGTAAAACCTAACGGTTCCCGCCACAATGAGCAGTTCTTC. As protein: CASGFLQTSVKPNGSRHNEQFF.

This clone came up a few times. CDR3 bases: TGTGCCAGCAGCTTAGTCTTAGGAGGCGCAGGTGAAATGCAGCCCCAGCATTTT. This gives the protein CASSLVLGGAGEMQPQHF. This chain connects TRBV11-3 to TRBJ1-5; D is unresolved. Germline-derived CDR1 and CDR2 are SGHNT and YENEEA. CDR3 length: 18 amino acids. V was clipped by 1 base and J by 7 bases, with 23 bases between them.

This clone came up once. The chain carries TRBV28 and TRBJ1-2, with D perhaps TRBD1 (5 bases). The CDR3 spans 13 residues. V dropped 8 bases and J dropped 2 bases, with 12 bases sitting between them. Germline CDR1 reads MDHEN; CDR2 reads SYDVKM. Here the CDR3 reads CASRRGLNYGYTF. In DNA form, the CDR3 reads TGTGCCAGCCGGAGGGGTTTGAACTATGGCTACACCTTC.

This chain connects TRBV4-1 to TRBJ2-3, with D tentatively TRBD2 (5 bases). V was trimmed by 1 base and J by 6 bases, leaving 17 bases between them. CDR1 is MGHRA and CDR2 is YSYEKL in the germline V gene. The CDR3 consists of 16 residues. This CDR3 is CASSQVPLANLDTQYF. The DNA of the CDR3 is TGCGCCAGCAGCCAAGTACCGCTAGCTAATCTGGATACGCAGTATTTT.

The chain employs TRBV25-1 and TRBJ2-7; D gene ambiguous. The germline V and J ends were trimmed by 3 bases and 0 bases, with 9 bases remaining between them. The CDR3 consists of 14 residues. Germline V gene data show CDR1 as MGHDK and CDR2 as SYGVNS. CDR3 bases: TGTGCCAGCAGTGACCCCACGAGCTCCTACGAGCAGTACTTC. Amino acids: CASSDPTSSYEQYF.

The chain combines TRBV29-1 with TRBJ2-5; 9 bases align to TRBD1. The CDR3 sequence is 12 residues long. The germline gives CDR1 SQVTM, CDR2 ANQGSEA. With 6 bases clipped from V and 2 bases from J, the junction kept 1 base outside the gene matches. In DNA, the CDR3 is TGCAGCGTCGGACAGGGGCAAGAGACCCAGTACTTC. This encodes CSVGQGQETQYF.

V and J are TRBV4-1 and TRBJ2-7, with D possibly TRBD1 on 5 matching bases. Trimming left V 0 bases short and J 5 bases short, with 14 bases between. Germline V gene lookup returns CDR1 MGHRA and CDR2 YSYEKL. The CDR3 has 15 amino acids. CDR3 sequence reads: CASSQEPGPGDEQYF. CDR3 in DNA: TGCGCCAGCAGCCAAGAACCAGGGCCCGGTGACGAGCAGTACTTC.

V and J are TRBV30 and TRBJ1-3; D may be TRBD1 (6 bases). The V and J ends lost 5 bases and 0 bases respectively, with 14 bases between them. Per the germline V gene, CDR1 is GTSNPN and CDR2 is SVGIG (reference sequence). This CDR3 comprises 15 residues. The CDR3 region has the DNA TGTGCCTGGGACAGCCTCAGGGGCTCTGGAAACACCATATATTTT. Translating it yields CAWDSLRGSGNTIYF.

The chain has TRBV11-2 and TRBJ2-5, with TRBD2 matching over 12 bases. The germline V gene has CDR1 SGHAT and CDR2 FQNNGV. V was clipped by 4 bases and J by 0 bases; unmatched bases: 6. There are 17 residues in the CDR3. CDR3 amino acids: CASSYGGTSGYQETQYF. DNA of the CDR3: TGTGCCAGCAGCTACGGGGGGACTAGCGGGTACCAAGAGACCCAGTACTTC.

V and J are TRBV6-5 and TRBJ1-5; tentative D call: TRBD1 (5 bases). Germline loops: CDR1 MNHEY, CDR2 SVGAGI. This CDR3 region has 16 residues. V lost 0 bases and J lost 0, with 9 bases in between. In DNA form, the CDR3 reads TGTGCCAGCAGTTACTCAGGGGTTGGTAGCAATCAGCCCCAGCATTTT. This gives the protein CASSYSGVGSNQPQHF.

On this clone: Other nucleotide sequences in the sample specify the same CDR3. J is TRBJ2-7 and V is TRBV6-1; D gene ambiguous. Trimming stripped 1 base from V and 0 bases from J, with 10 bases between. There are 15 residues in the CDR3. Germline V CDR1 and CDR2: MNHNS, SASEGT. The CDR3 is CASSEVGGGSYEQYF. DNA of the CDR3: TGTGCCAGCAGTGAAGTAGGTGGCGGCTCCTACGAGCAGTACTTC.

This clone has just one count. V gene TRBV9 combines with J gene TRBJ2-1; the match to TRBD2 covers 14 bases. This CDR3 comprises 17 residues. Germline CDR1 SGDLS, CDR2 YYNGEE. Losses at the gene ends were 5 bases for V and 6 bases for J; bases not matched to a gene: 10. CDR3 DNA sequence: TGTGCCAGCAGTTTGACTAGCGGGAGGGAAGTTGGCAATGAGCAGTTCTTC. Translation gives CASSLTSGREVGNEQFF.

This clone was seen once. V is TRBV6-6 and J is TRBJ1-4; TRBD1 matches 7 bases. V lost 8 bases, J lost 0 bases, and 9 bases stayed unmatched. This CDR3 is built from 16 residues. Germline-derived CDR1 and CDR2 are MNHNY and SVGAGI (reference sequence). The CDR3 DNA sequence: TGTGCCAGCGGGGGGACAGAGCTTACAACTAATGAAAAACTGTTTTTT. Translation gives CASGGTELTTNEKLFF.

In its sample, this clone was seen once. V gene TRBV5-1 combines with J gene TRBJ2-1; 7 nucleotides agree with TRBD1. The junction had 4 bases not matched to a gene; V was cut back by 0 bases and J by 4 bases. This CDR3 region has 15 residues. Germline values: CDR1 SGHRS, CDR2 YFSETQ. CDR3: CASSLDDRAYNEQFF. The CDR3 DNA is TGCGCCAGCAGCTTGGACGACAGGGCGTACAATGAGCAGTTCTTC.

V is TRBV11-3 and J is TRBJ1-3, with no clear D. Deletions cut 1 base from V and 1 base from J, with 20 bases between. The CDR3 is made up of 19 amino acids. Germline V gene sequence: CDR1 SGHNT, CDR2 YENEEA. CDR3 region: CASSLATRVAGMSGNTIYF. The CDR3 DNA is TGTGCCAGCAGCTTAGCCACAAGGGTTGCGGGGATGTCTGGAAACACCATATATTTT.

This clone was found a few times. The chain links TRBV24-1 to TRBJ1-5; 7 nucleotides agree with TRBD1. V dropped 4 bases and J dropped 2; count of bases not matched to a gene: 4. Germline-derived CDR1 and CDR2 are KGHDR and SFDVKD. The CDR3 spans 15 residues. The CDR3 loop is CATSDGQVGNQPQHF. The CDR3 DNA reads TGTGCCACCAGTGACGGACAGGTGGGCAATCAGCCCCAGCATTTT.

This clone occurred a few times. CDR3 coding DNA: TGCGCCAGCAGGACAGACAGAGGCGGGGAGCTGTTTTTT. This encodes CASRTDRGGELFF. This rearrangement joins TRBV5-1 to TRBJ2-2, with D perhaps TRBD1 (5 bases). The ends were cut back, 5 bases at V and 7 bases at J, with 12 bases in the middle. This CDR3 is 13 amino acids long. Germline V CDR1 and CDR2: SGHRS, YFSETQ.

The chain combines TRBV5-4 with TRBJ2-5, with TRBD2 identical over 7 bases. Trimming cost V 2 bases and J 5 bases; bases outside gene matches: 3. The CDR3 is made up of 13 amino acids. Germline V CDR1 and CDR2: SGHNT, YYREEE (reference sequence). This CDR3 reads CASSFAGEETQYF. CDR3 nucleotide sequence: TGTGCCAGCAGCTTCGCGGGGGAGGAGACCCAGTACTTC. Supplemented by reference TRBV5-4 and TRBJ2-5, the full variable domain reads ETGVTQSPTHLIKTRGQQVTLRCSSQSGHNTVSWYQQALGQGPQFIFQYYREEENGRGNFPPRFSGLQFPNYSSELNVNALELDDSALYLCASSFAGEETQYFGPGTRLLVL.

The J gene is TRBJ2-2, the V gene TRBV18; perhaps TRBD1 as D (6 bases). The CDR3 is made up of 15 amino acids. Germline CDR1 reads KGHSH; CDR2 reads LQKENI. V was clipped by 5 bases and J by 3 bases, with 13 bases between them. CDR3 amino acids: CASSIQGLDTGELFF. The CDR3 DNA sequence: TGTGCCAGCTCAATCCAGGGGTTGGACACCGGGGAGCTGTTTTTT.

The rearrangement uses TRBV30 and TRBJ1-6; D is perhaps TRBD1 (6 bases). The CDR3 is 13 residues long. The germline CDR1 and CDR2 sequences are GTSNPN and SVGIG (reference sequence). V was cut by 2 bases and J by 5 bases, with 7 bases left in between. Written as DNA, the CDR3 is TGTGCCTGGAGTACAGGGAATAATTCACCCCTCCACTTT. Translation: CAWSTGNNSPLHF.

The chain employs TRBV10-1 and TRBJ2-1; D perhaps matches TRBD1 (6 bases). Trimming pared 6 bases from V and 0 bases from J, leaving 12 bases between. The CDR3 has 15 residues. The germline V gene encodes CDR1 WNHNN and CDR2 SYGVQD (reference sequence). The CDR3 coding sequence is TGCGCCAGCAGAGCGGACAGAAGCTCCTACAATGAGCAGTTCTTC. Its protein product is CASRADRSSYNEQFF.

This clone was recorded a few times. The chain recombines TRBV3-1 (or the pseudogene TRBV3-2) with TRBJ1-6, with a weak D call TRBD1 (5 bases). Germline CDR1 is LGHDT and CDR2 is YNNKEL (reference sequence). The V and J ends lost 1 base and 4 bases respectively, with 11 bases between them. The CDR3 spans 16 residues. The CDR3 sequence is CASSQAGGSYNSPLHF. The CDR3 nucleotides read TGTGCCAGCAGCCAAGCGGGGGGTTCTTATAATTCACCCCTCCACTTT.

The V call is TRBV3-1 (or the pseudogene TRBV3-2), the J call TRBJ2-7, with TRBD1 identical over 10 bases. Germline CDR1 and CDR2: LGHDT and YNNKEL (reference sequence). V lost 6 bases to trimming and J lost 6 bases; unmatched junction nucleotides: 8. This CDR3 contains 14 residues. CDR3 loop: CASRGQGLRGEQYF. CDR3 in DNA: TGTGCCAGCAGGGGACAGGGGCTGAGAGGCGAGCAGTACTTC.

This chain uses TRBV4-2 with TRBJ2-1; D perhaps matches TRBD2 (5 bases). Germline CDR1 LGHNA, CDR2 YNFKEQ. The length of the CDR3 is 14 residues. Trimming removed 0 bases at V and 12 bases at J, with 15 bases between. The CDR3 here is CASSQDPEVRGQFF. As DNA, the CDR3 is TGTGCCAGCAGCCAAGATCCAGAGGTCCGGGGGCAGTTCTTC.

The rearrangement links TRBV24-1 to TRBJ1-1; tentative D call: TRBD1 (5 bases). V was trimmed by 4 bases and J by 1 base, leaving 9 bases between them. Germline V gene sequence: CDR1 KGHDR, CDR2 SFDVKD. The CDR3 sequence is 14 residues long. CDR3 DNA: TGTGCCACCAGTGACCACGGACAGAACACTGAAGCTTTCTTT. Its protein product is CATSDHGQNTEAFF.

The chain combines TRBV29-1 with TRBJ2-3, with 9 bases that match TRBD1. This CDR3 spans 13 amino acids. After removal of 7 bases from V and 4 bases from J, the junction contained 6 bases not matched to a gene. Germline CDR1 SQVTM, CDR2 ANQGSEA. The CDR3, as DNA: TGCAGCGAGGGGACAGGGATGGCAGATACGCAGTATTTT. Encoded protein: CSEGTGMADTQYF.

The CDR3 spells CASAGQGASQEKLFF. The CDR3 DNA reads as TGTGCCAGCGCGGGACAGGGGGCGTCCCAAGAAAAACTGTTTTTT. V usage is TRBV19 and J usage is TRBJ1-4; 12 positions agree with TRBD1. After removal of 9 bases from V and 8 bases from J, the junction contained 10 bases not matched to a gene. The CDR3 runs to 15 residues. Germline V gene lookup returns CDR1 LNHDA and CDR2 SQIVND (reference sequence).

This clone was observed a single time. CDR3 loop: CATSDLPGGTGSYNEQFF. CDR3 DNA: TGTGCCACCAGTGATTTGCCGGGCGGGACAGGGAGTTACAATGAGCAGTTCTTC. The V gene is TRBV24-1, the J gene TRBJ2-1, with 9 positions matching TRBD1. CDR1 is KGHDR and CDR2 is SFDVKD in the germline V gene. This CDR3 is 18 amino acids long. V lost 0 bases to trimming and J lost 4 bases; unmatched junction nucleotides: 9.

The chain is built from TRBV7-9 and TRBJ2-7, with 9 bases lining up with TRBD1. V lost 2 bases to trimming and J lost 6 bases; unmatched junction nucleotides: 8. The CDR3 loop spans 15 amino acids. CDR1 and CDR2 (germline): SEHNR, FQNEAQ (reference sequence). The CDR3: CASSLPGQGHGEQYF. The CDR3 DNA reads TGTGCCAGCAGCTTACCAGGACAGGGGCACGGCGAGCAGTACTTC.